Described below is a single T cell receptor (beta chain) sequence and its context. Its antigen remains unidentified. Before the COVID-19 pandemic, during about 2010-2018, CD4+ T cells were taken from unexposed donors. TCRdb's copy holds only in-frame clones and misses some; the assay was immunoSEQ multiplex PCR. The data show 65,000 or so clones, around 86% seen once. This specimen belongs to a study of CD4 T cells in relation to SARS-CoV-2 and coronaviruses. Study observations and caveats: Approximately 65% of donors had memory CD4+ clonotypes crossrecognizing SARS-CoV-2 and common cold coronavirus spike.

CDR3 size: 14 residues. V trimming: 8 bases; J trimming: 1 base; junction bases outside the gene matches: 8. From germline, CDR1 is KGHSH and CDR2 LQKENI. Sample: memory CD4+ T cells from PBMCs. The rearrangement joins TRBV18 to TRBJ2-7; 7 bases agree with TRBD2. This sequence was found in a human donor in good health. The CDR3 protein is CASQSGEGSYEQYF. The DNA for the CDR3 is TGTGCCAGCCAAAGCGGGGAGGGTTCCTACGAGCAGTACTTC.